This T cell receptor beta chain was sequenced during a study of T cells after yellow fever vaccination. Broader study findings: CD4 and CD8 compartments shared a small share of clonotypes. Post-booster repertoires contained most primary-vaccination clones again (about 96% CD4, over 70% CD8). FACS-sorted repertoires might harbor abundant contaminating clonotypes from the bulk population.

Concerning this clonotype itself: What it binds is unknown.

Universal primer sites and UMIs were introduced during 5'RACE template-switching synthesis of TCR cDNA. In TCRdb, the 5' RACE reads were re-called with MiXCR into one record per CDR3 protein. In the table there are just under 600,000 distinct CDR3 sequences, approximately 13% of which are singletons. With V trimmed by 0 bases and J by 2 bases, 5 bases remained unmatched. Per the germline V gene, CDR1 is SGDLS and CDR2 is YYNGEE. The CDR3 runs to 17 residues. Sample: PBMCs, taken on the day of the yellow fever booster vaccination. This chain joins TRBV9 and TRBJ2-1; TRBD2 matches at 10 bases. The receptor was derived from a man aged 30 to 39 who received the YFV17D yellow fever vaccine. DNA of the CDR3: TGTGCCAGCAGCGTAGCTAGCGGGGGAGGCCCCTACAATGAGCAGTTCTTC. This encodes CASSVASGGGPYNEQFF.